The sequence of this T cell receptor (beta chain) was determined in a study of blood T cell repertoires in COVID-19. Overall study: Sources were T cells, B-cell-depleted T cells, or PBMCs; the material itself was cDNA or gDNA.

This clone was seen only a few times. In the study's own analysis: Nucleated cell counts were estimated from reference gene primer amplification. Measured with immunoSEQ multiplex PCR; TCRdb has only the in-frame clones, and not every one. Clonal size and the V and J genes are those of that table, whereas D and trimming came from the DNA. The sample has tens of thousands of clones, 82% seen once; the top ten hold 11%. The CDR3 is made up of 14 amino acids. The germline V gene has CDR1 LGHDT and CDR2 YNNKEL (reference sequence). V was pared by 6 bases and J by 4 bases, with 13 bases between. The sample consisted of peripheral blood. V usage is TRBV3-1 (or the pseudogene TRBV3-2) and J usage is TRBJ1-5; no clear D. This sequence originates from a man of 80 years or more with COVID-19, enrolled during active disease. Here the CDR3 reads CASSSGRWNQPQHF. In DNA form, the CDR3 reads TGTGCCAGCAGTAGCGGCAGGTGGAATCAGCCCCAGCATTTT.